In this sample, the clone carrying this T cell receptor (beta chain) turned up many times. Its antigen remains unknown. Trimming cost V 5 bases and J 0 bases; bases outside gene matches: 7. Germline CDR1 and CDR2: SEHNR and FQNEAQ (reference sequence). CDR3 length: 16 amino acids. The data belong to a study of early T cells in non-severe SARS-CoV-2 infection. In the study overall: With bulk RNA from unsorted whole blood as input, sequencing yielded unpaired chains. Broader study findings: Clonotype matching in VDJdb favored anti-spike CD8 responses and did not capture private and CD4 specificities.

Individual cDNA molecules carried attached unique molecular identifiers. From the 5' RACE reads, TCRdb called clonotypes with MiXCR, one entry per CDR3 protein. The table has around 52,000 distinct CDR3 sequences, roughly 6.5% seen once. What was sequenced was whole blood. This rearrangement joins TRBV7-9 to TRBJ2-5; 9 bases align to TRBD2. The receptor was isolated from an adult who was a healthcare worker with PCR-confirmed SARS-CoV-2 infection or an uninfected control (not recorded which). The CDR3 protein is CASSTVTSGYQETQYF. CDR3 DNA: TGTGCCAGCAGCACGGTGACTAGCGGATACCAAGAGACCCAGTACTTC.